What follows are 11 T cell receptor beta chains derived from one specimen sequenced in a study of regulatory T cells in long-lasting Graves disease. The time point is: persistent/refractory GD, antithyroid drugs over 5 years with positive TRAb. PBMCs were the source of the RNA used for TCR sequencing. Both iRepertoire HTBI primers and Arm-PCR of CDR3 regions were used to build the TCR beta libraries. MiXCR, applied by TCRdb to the multiplex PCR reads, yields one record per CDR3 protein. The sample has hundreds of thousands of distinct CDR3 sequences; less than 20% are singletons. The specimen comprised peripheral blood mononuclear cells (PBMCs), sampled when the disease was refractory, from a patient treated with antithyroid drugs. The source is a female donor with Graves disease.

This clonotype was counted many times. The chain employs TRBV29-1 and TRBJ1-1; D uncertain. The CDR3 is 12 amino acids. Trimming left V 4 bases short and J 4 bases short, with 10 bases between. Per germline, CDR1 SQVTM and CDR2 ANQGSEA. The CDR3 loop is CSVGSHGTEAFF. The CDR3 DNA follows: TGCAGCGTTGGATCCCACGGCACTGAAGCTTTCTTT.

This clonotype was seen a handful of times. This chain links TRBV6-2 or TRBV6-3 with TRBJ2-3; D might be TRBD1 (5 bases). The germline CDR1 and CDR2 sequences are MNHEY and SVGEGT. The CDR3 consists of 13 residues. The V end was cut by 5 bases, the J end by 6 bases, with 12 bases between. The CDR3 protein is CASSESGKDTQYF. CDR3 DNA sequence: TGTGCCAGCAGTGAATCAGGGAAGGATACGCAGTATTTT.

With respect to this clonotype: This clone may be a read error of a much larger clone one base away. This chain connects TRBV13 to TRBJ1-6; D gene ambiguous. Germline CDR1 PRHDT, CDR2 FYEKMQ (reference sequence). CDR3 length equals 14 residues. In nucleotides, the CDR3 is TGTGCCAGCAGTCAGCAAGTCTATAATTCACCCCCCCACTTT. Its translation is CASSQQVYNSPPHF.

This clonotype was seen at least ten times. V usage is TRBV13 and J usage is TRBJ1-1, with D possibly being TRBD1 (6 bases). CDR1 is PRHDT and CDR2 is FYEKMQ in the germline V gene (reference sequence). The V end lost 0 bases, the J end lost 6 bases, and 11 bases lay between the germline ends. This CDR3 has 14 amino acids. CDR3 sequence (DNA): TGTGCCAGCAGCTTAGGAGGGGGTGGAGCTGAAGCTTTCTTT. This sequence encodes CASSLGGGGAEAFF.

The rearrangement joins TRBV7-9 to TRBJ2-7; D possibly matches TRBD1 or TRBD2 (5 bases each). Trimming pared 3 bases from V and 5 bases from J, leaving 20 bases between. Germline-derived CDR1 and CDR2 are SEHNR and FQNEAQ (reference sequence). The CDR3 has 16 amino acids. The CDR3 nucleotides read TGTGCCAGCAGCTTCGGGCAGGCCGTACGAGGGGACGAGCAGTACTTC. It is translated as CASSFGQAVRGDEQYF. The full variable domain, with the rest looked up from reference TRBV7-9 and TRBJ2-7, is DTGVSQNPRHKITKRGQNVTFRCDPISEHNRLYWYRQTLGQGPEFLTYFQNEAQLEKSRLLSDRFSAERPKGSFSTLEIQRTEQGDSAMYLCASSFGQAVRGDEQYFGPGTRLTVT.

The table lists this clonotype with many counts. The V call is TRBV12-3 or TRBV12-4, the J call TRBJ1-2; a possible D gene is TRBD1 (6 bases). Trimming stripped 1 base from V and 8 bases from J, with 11 bases between. This CDR3 has 13 residues. CDR3 region: CASSLDRAFGYTF. DNA of the CDR3: TGTGCCAGCAGTTTAGACAGGGCTTTCGGCTACACCTTC.

V and J are TRBV7-9 and TRBJ2-1, with no clear D. The CDR3 contains 14 residues. V was clipped by 1 base and J by 1 base, with 5 bases between them. CDR1 is SEHNR and CDR2 is FQNEAQ in the germline V gene (reference sequence). The CDR3 spells CASSLVGSYNEQFF. The CDR3 DNA is TGTGCCAGCAGCTTAGTGGGATCCTACAATGAGCAGTTCTTC.

This clonotype came up many times. The rearrangement uses TRBV6-1 and TRBJ1-6, with a tentative D call TRBD1 (6 bases). Germline V gene lookup returns CDR1 MNHNS and CDR2 SASEGT. CDR3 length equals 15 residues. Trimming stripped 9 bases from V and 10 bases from J, with 22 bases between. The CDR3 region is CASTPLQGQRSPLHF. CDR3 nucleotides: TGTGCCAGTACTCCTCTTCAGGGGCAGCGGTCACCCCTCCACTTT.

This clonotype was detected only a few times. The V and J genes are TRBV6-2 or TRBV6-3 and TRBJ2-4; D is possibly TRBD1 or TRBD2 (5 bases each). The CDR3 loop spans 16 amino acids. Per germline, CDR1 MNHEY and CDR2 SVGEGT. Trimming pared 5 bases from V and 1 base from J, leaving 15 bases between. For the CDR3, the DNA is TGTGCCAGCAGTCTCCGAGGGGCCCGGGCCAAAAACATTCAGTACTTC. Amino acids: CASSLRGARAKNIQYF.

The rearrangement uses TRBV9 and TRBJ2-2; D is possibly TRBD2 (6 bases). CDR3 length: 16 residues. V lost 0 bases, J lost 1 base, and 10 bases lay in between. Per germline, CDR1 SGDLS and CDR2 YYNGEE. The CDR3 DNA reads TGTGCCAGCAGCGTAGGAGGGAGGTTGAACACCGGGGAGCTGTTTTTT. Translating gives CASSVGGRLNTGELFF.

V usage is TRBV2 and J usage is TRBJ2-3; 10 positions match TRBD2. Trimming removed 7 bases from V and 5 bases from J; junction bases left unmatched: 6. This CDR3 is built from 14 residues. Germline V CDR1 and CDR2: SNHLY, FYNNEI. Written as DNA, the CDR3 is TGTGCCAGCATGGAGCGGGGGGGCCGAGATACGCAGTATTTT. This translates into CASMERGGRDTQYF.